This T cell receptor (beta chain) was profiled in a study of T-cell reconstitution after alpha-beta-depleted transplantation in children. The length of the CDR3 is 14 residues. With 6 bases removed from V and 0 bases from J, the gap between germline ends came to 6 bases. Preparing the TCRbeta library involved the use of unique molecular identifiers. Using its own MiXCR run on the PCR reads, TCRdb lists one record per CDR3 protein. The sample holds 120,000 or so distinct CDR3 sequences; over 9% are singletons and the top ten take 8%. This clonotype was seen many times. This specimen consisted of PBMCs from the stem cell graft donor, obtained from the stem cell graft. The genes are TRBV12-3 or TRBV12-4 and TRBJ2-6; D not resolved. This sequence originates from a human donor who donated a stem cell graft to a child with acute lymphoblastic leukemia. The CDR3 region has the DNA TGTGCCAGCAGCCGGAGCTCTGGGGCCAACGTCCTGACTTTC. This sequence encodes CASSRSSGANVLTF.